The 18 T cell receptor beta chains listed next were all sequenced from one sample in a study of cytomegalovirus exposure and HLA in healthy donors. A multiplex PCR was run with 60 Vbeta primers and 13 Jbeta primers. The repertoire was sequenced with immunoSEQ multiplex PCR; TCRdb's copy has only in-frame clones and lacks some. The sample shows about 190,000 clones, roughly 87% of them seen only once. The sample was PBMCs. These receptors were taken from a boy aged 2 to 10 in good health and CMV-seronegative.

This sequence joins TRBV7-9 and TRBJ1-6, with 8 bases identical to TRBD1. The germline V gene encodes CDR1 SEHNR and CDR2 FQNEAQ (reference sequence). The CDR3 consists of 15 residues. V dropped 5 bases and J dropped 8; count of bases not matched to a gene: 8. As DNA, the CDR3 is TGTGCCAGCAGCCCCTGGGACAGGTCGGATTCACCCCTCCACTTT. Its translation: CASSPWDRSDSPLHF.

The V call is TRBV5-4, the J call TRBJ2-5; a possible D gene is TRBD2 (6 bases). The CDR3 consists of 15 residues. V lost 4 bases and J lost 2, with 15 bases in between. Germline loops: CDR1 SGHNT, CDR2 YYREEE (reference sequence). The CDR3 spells CASSPSTGTQETQYF. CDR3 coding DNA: TGTGCCAGCAGCCCCTCCACCGGGACTCAAGAGACCCAGTACTTC.

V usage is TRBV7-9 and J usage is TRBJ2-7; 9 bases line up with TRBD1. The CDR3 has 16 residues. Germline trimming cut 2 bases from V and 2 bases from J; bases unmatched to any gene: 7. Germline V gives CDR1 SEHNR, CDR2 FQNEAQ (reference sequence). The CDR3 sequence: CASSLRGQGIPYEQYF. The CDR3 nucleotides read TGTGCCAGCAGCTTAAGGGGACAGGGAATCCCCTACGAGCAGTACTTC.

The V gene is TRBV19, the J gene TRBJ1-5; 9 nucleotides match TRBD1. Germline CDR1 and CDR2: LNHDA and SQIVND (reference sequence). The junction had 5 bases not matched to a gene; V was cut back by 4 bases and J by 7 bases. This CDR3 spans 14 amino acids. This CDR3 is CASSTDRGTQPQHF. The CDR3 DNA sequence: TGTGCCAGTAGTACCGACAGGGGGACCCAGCCCCAGCATTTT.

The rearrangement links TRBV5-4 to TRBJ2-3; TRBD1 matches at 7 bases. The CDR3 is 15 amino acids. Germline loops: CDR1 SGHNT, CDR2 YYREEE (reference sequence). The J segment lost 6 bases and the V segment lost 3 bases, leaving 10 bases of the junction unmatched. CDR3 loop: CASSSTGTAWDTQYF. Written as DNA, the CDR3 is TGTGCCAGCAGCTCCACGGGGACAGCTTGGGATACGCAGTATTTT.

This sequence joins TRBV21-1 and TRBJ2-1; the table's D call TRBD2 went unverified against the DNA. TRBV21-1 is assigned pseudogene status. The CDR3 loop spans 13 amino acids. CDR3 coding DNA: TGTGCCAGCAGCAGAGGGATTTCCTATGAGCAGTTCTTC. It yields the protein CASSRGISYEQFF.

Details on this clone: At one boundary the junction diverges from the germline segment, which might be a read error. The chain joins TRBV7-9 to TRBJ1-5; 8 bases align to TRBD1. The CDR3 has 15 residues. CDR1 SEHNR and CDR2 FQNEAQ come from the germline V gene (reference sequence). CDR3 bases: TGTTCCAGCAGCTTAGTCGGACAGGGCCATCAGCCCCAGCATTTT. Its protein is CSSSLVGQGHQPQHF.

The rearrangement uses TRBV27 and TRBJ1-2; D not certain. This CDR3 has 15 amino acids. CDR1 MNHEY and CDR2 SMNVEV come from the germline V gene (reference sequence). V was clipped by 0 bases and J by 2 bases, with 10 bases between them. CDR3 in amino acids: CASSLSIARNYGYTF. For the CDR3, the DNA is TGTGCCAGCAGTTTATCGATAGCCCGAAACTATGGCTACACCTTC.

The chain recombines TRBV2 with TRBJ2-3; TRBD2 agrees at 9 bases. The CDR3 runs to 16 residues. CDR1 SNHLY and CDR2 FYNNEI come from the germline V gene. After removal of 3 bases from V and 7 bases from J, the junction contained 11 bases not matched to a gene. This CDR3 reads CASSEGSAGGGYTQYF. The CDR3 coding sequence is TGTGCCAGCAGTGAGGGGTCAGCGGGGGGCGGGTATACGCAGTATTTT.

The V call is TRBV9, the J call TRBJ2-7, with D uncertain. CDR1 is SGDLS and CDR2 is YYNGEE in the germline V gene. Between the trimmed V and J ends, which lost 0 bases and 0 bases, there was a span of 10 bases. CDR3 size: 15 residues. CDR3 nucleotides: TGTGCCAGCAGCGTAGGTAGCTCCGGCTCCTACGAGCAGTACTTC. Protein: CASSVGSSGSYEQYF.

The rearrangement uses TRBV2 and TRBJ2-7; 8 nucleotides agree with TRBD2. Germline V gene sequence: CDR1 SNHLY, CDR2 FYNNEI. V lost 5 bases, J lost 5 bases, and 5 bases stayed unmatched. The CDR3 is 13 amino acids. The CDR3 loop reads CASSPGLAHEQYF. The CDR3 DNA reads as TGTGCCAGCAGTCCTGGACTAGCCCACGAGCAGTACTTC.

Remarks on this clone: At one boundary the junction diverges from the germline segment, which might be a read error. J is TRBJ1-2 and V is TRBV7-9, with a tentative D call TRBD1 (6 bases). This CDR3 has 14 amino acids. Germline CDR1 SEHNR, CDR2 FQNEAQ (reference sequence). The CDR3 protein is CSSSSGQNYYGYTF. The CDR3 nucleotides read TGTTCCAGCAGCAGCGGACAGAATTACTATGGCTACACCTTC.

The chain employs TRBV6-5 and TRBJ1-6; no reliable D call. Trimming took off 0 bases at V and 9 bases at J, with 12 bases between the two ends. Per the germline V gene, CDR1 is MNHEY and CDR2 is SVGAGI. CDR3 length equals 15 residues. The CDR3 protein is CASSYSGDYGSPLHF. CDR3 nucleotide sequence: TGTGCCAGCAGTTACTCCGGGGATTACGGTTCACCCCTCCACTTT.

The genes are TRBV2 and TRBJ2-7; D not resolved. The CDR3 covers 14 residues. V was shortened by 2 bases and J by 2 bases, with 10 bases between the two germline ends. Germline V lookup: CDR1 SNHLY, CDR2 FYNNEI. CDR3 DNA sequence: TGTGCCAGCAGTGAACGTCCAGGAACCTACGAGCAGTACTTC. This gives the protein CASSERPGTYEQYF.

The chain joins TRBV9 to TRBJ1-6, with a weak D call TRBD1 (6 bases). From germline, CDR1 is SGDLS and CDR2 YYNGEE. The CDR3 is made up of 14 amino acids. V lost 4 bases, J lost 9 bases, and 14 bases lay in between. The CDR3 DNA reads TGTGCCAGCAGCCTTTGGACAGACTCTTCACCCCTCCACTTT. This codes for CASSLWTDSSPLHF. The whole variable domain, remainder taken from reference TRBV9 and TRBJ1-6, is DSGVTQTPKHLITATGQRVTLRCSPRSGDLSVYWYQQSLDQGLQFLIQYYNGEERAKGNILERFSAQQFPDLHSELNLSSLELGDSALYFCASSLWTDSSPLHFGNGTRLTVT.

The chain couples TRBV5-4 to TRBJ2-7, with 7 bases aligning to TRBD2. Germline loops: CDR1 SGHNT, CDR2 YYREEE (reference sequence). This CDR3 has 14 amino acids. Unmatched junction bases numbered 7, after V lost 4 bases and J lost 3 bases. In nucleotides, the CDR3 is TGTGCCAGCAGCGACCCAACTAGCGACTACGAGCAGTACTTC. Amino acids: CASSDPTSDYEQYF.

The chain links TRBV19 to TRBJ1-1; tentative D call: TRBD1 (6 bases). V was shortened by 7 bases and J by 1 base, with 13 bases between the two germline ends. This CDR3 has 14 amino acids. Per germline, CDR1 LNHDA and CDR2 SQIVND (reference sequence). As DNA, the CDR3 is TGTGCCAGTACCCCGACAGGAGAGAACACTGAAGCTTTCTTT. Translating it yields CASTPTGENTEAFF.

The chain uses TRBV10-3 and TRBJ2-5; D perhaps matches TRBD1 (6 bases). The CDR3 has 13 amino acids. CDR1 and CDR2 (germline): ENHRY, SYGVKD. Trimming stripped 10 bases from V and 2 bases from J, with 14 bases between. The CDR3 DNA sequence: TGTGCCACCATGGGGCAGGGGCAAGAGACCCAGTACTTC. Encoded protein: CATMGQGQETQYF.